The table lists the clone carrying this TCR beta chain with many counts. What it recognizes is unknown. RNA transcripts provided the source from which TCR beta CDR3 regions were amplified. When the TCR CDR3 underwent first-round RT-PCR, the HTBI primer set was used. Using its own MiXCR run on the multiplex PCR reads, TCRdb lists one record per CDR3 protein. The repertoire holds a few hundred thousand distinct CDR3 sequences, about 18% seen once, with 35% to 50% in the top ten. Diagnostic assessment was based on clinical symptoms, serum thyroxine and TRAb, thyroid ultrasound and orbital computed tomography. Around 9.8 ml fresh peripheral blood yielded the PBMCs. These data originate in a study of T cells in Graves' hyperthyroidism and ophthalmopathy. The wider study: Blood from the periphery was taken at initial diagnosis, before any treatment. Study findings and constraints: Within blood appeared most thyroid clonotypes that had expanded above 0.001.

CDR1 and CDR2 from the germline V gene are LGHDT and YNNKEL (reference sequence). V lost 2 bases, J lost 3 bases, and 5 bases lay in between. The CDR3 is 12 amino acids. This TCR came from a man between 18 and 29 years old with Graves' ophthalmopathy. This chain links TRBV3-1 with TRBJ2-7; D gene ambiguous. The specimen was blood. This CDR3 is CASSQSVYEQYF. CDR3 in DNA: TGTGCCAGCAGCCAATCGGTCTACGAGCAGTACTTC.